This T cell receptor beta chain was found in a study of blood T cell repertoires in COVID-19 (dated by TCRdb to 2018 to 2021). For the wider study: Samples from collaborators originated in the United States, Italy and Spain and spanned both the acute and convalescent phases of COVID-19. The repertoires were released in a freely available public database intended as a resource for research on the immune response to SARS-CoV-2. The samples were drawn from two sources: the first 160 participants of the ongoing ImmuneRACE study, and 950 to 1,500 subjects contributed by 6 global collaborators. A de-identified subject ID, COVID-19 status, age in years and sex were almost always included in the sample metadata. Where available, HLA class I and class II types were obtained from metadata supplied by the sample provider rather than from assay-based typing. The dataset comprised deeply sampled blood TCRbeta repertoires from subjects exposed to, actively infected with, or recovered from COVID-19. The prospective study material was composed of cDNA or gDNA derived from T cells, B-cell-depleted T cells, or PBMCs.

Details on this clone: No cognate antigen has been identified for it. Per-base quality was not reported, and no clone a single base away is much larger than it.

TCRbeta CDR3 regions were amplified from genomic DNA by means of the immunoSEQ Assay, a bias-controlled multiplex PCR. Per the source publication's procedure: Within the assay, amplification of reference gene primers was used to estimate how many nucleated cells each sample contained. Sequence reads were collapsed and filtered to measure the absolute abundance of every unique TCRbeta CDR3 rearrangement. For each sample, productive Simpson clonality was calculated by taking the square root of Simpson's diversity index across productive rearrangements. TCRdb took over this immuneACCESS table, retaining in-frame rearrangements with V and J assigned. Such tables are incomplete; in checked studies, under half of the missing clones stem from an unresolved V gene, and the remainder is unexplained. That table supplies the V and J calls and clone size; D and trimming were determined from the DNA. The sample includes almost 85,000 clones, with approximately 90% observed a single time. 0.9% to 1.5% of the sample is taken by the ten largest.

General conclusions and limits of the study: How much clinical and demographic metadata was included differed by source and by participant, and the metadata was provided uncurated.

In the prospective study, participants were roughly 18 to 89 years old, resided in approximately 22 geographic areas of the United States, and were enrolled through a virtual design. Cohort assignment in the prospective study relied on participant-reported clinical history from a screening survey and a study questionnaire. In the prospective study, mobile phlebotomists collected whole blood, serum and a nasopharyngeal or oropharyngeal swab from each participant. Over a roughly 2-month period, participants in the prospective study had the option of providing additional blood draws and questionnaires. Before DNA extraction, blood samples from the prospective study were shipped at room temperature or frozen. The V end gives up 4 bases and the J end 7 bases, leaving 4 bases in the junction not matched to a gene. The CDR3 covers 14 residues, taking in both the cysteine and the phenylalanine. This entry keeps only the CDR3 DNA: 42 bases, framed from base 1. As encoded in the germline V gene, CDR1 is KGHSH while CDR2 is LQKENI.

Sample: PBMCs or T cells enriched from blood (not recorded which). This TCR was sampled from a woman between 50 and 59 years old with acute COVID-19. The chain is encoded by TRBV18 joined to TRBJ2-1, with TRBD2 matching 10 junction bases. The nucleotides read TGTGCCAGCTCACTAGCGGGAGGTTATAATGAGCAGTTCTTC. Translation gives CASSLAGGYNEQFF.